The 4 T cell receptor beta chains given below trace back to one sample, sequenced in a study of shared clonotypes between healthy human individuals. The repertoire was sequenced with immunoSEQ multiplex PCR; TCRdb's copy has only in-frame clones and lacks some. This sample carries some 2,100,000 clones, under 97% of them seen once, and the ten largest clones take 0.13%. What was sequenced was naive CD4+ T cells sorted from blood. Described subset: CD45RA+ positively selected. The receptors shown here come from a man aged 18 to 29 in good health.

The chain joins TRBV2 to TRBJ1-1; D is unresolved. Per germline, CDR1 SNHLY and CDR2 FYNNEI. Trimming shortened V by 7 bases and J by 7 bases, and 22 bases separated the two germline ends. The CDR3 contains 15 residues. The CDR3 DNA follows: TGTGCCAGCACTGCCATCCCCGGTCCGACGGTTGAAGCTTTCTTT. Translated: CASTAIPGPTVEAFF.

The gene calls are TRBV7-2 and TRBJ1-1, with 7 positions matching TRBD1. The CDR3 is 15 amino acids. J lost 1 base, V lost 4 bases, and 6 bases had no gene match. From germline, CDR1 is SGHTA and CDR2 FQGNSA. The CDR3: CASSSRGQGNTEAFF. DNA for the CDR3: TGTGCCAGCAGCTCGAGGGGGCAGGGGAACACTGAAGCTTTCTTT.

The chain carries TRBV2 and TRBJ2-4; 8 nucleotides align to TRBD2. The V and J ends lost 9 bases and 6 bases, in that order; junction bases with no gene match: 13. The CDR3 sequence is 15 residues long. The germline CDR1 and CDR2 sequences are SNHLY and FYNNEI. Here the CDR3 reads CARVRGGRRRNIQYF. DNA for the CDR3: TGTGCCAGGGTTAGGGGCGGGAGGAGGCGAAACATTCAGTACTTC.

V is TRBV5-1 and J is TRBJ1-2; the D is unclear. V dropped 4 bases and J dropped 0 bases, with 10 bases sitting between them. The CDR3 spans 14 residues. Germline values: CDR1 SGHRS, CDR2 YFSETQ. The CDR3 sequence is CASSPTTANYGYTF. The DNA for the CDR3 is TGCGCCAGCAGCCCAACAACAGCTAACTATGGCTACACCTTC.